The 17 T cell receptor beta chains reported below all come from one sample, sequenced in a study of CD8 T cells in Susac syndrome. RNA totalling about 0.45 to 1 ug underwent reverse transcription with random hexamers. TCRdb processed the immunoSEQ multiplex PCR reads anew with MiXCR; each CDR3 protein has one entry. The sample yields a few hundred thousand distinct CDR3 sequences, approximately 94% seen once. Input material: CD4+ T cells from PBMCs. These receptors were taken from a human donor with Susac syndrome.

The chain couples TRBV14 to TRBJ2-5; perhaps TRBD2 as D (5 bases). CDR3 size: 16 residues. Germline assignment: CDR1 SGHDN and CDR2 FVKESK. V was pared by 1 base and J by 1 base, with 13 bases between. The CDR3 loop reads CASSQGGGGIQETQYF. DNA for the CDR3: TGTGCCAGCAGCCAAGGAGGAGGTGGAATCCAAGAGACCCAGTACTTC.

V is TRBV11-2 and J is TRBJ2-3; D is uncertain. Trimming cost V 0 bases and J 4 bases, with 11 bases left between them. This CDR3 region has 15 residues. Germline values: CDR1 SGHAT, CDR2 FQNNGV. CDR3 residues: CASSLDLAASDTQYF. The CDR3 DNA reads TGTGCCAGCAGCTTAGATTTGGCGGCATCAGATACGCAGTATTTT. Using reference TRBV11-2 and TRBJ2-3 for the parts outside the CDR3, the full variable domain is EAGVAQSPRYKIIEKRQSVAFWCNPISGHATLYWYQQILGQGPKLLIQFQNNGVVDDSQLPKDRFSAERLKGVDSTLKIQPAKLEDSAVYLCASSLDLAASDTQYFGPGTRLTVL.

This chain joins TRBV7-3 and TRBJ2-7, with 8 bases identical to TRBD2. The V and J ends lost 0 bases and 7 bases, in that order; junction bases with no gene match: 11. Germline CDR1 reads SGHTA; CDR2 reads FQGTGA. The CDR3 runs to 16 residues. This chain's CDR3 is CASSLTGSLAGLEQYF. The DNA of the CDR3 is TGTGCCAGCAGCTTAACGGGAAGTCTAGCGGGTCTTGAGCAGTACTTC. The variable domain in full, with the rest retrieved from reference TRBV7-3 and TRBJ2-7, is GAGVSQTPSNKVTEKGKYVELRCDPISGHTALYWYRQSLGQGPEFLIYFQGTGAADDSGLPNDRFFAVRPEGSVSTLKIQRTERGDSAVYLCASSLTGSLAGLEQYFGPGTRLTVT.

The chain uses TRBV29-1 and TRBJ1-5; weak D call: TRBD1 (5 bases). Trimming removed 4 bases from V and 0 bases from J, with 7 bases in between. Germline CDR1 reads SQVTM; CDR2 reads ANQGSEA. The CDR3 has 13 residues. In DNA form, the CDR3 reads TGCAGCGTTGGCGGGGGTAGCAATCAGCCCCAGCATTTT. Encoded protein: CSVGGGSNQPQHF.

V gene TRBV4-3 combines with J gene TRBJ1-2, with D possibly matching TRBD1 (5 bases). Germline V gene sequence: CDR1 LGHNA, CDR2 YSLEER. CDR3 length equals 14 residues. V gave up 0 bases and J gave up 8 bases, with 13 bases separating them. CDR3 region: CASSQDPRAGGYTF. CDR3 DNA: TGCGCCAGCAGCCAAGATCCCAGGGCGGGCGGCTACACCTTC.

The count of this clonotype is one. The rearrangement joins TRBV20-1 to TRBJ1-2; the match to TRBD1 covers 10 bases. Trimming took 0 bases from V and 5 from J; bases not matched to a gene: 3. The germline gives CDR1 DFQATT, CDR2 SNEGSKA (reference sequence). The CDR3 is 14 amino acids. The CDR3 DNA is TGCAGTGCTAGAGAGTCGGGACAGGGGTATGGCTACACCTTC. This codes for CSARESGQGYGYTF.

This chain links TRBV29-1 with TRBJ1-2; D possibly corresponds to TRBD1 (6 bases). This CDR3 has 14 residues. Trimming removed 2 bases from V and 8 bases from J, with 18 bases in between. Germline assignment: CDR1 SQVTM and CDR2 ANQGSEA. The CDR3 is CSVEFIQGQRGYTF. In DNA form, the CDR3 reads TGCAGCGTTGAATTCATCCAGGGACAAAGAGGCTACACCTTC. Filled out from reference TRBV29-1 and TRBJ1-2, the complete variable domain reads SAVISQKPSRDICQRGTSLTIQCQVDSQVTMMFWYRQQPGQSLTLIATANQGSEATYESGFVIDKFPISRPNLTFSTLTVSNMSPEDSSIYLCSVEFIQGQRGYTFGSGTRLTVV.

This chain uses TRBV7-3 with TRBJ2-2; TRBD1 matches 9 bases. V trimming: 3 bases; J trimming: 5 bases; junction bases outside the gene matches: 4. Germline-derived CDR1 and CDR2 are SGHTA and FQGTGA. CDR3 length: 15 amino acids. The CDR3 DNA reads as TGTGCCAGCAGCTTGGGGACAGGGTTAACCGGGGAGCTGTTTTTT. It translates to CASSLGTGLTGELFF.

The V and J genes are TRBV12-5 and TRBJ2-6; D is ambiguous. The germline CDR1 and CDR2 sequences are LGHNT and FRNRAP. This CDR3 has 14 amino acids. V shed 1 base and J shed 7 bases, with 8 bases lying between them. The CDR3 DNA reads as TGTGCTAGTGGTTTGGGATACGAAGCCAACGTCCTGACTTTC. Protein product: CASGLGYEANVLTF.

This sequence joins TRBV30 and TRBJ1-2; 9 bases fit TRBD1. Trimming removed 4 bases from V and 8 bases from J; junction bases left unmatched: 17. The CDR3 has 16 amino acids. Germline CDR1 GTSNPN, CDR2 SVGIG (reference sequence). Written as DNA, the CDR3 is TGTGCCTGGACCGGGACAGGGTTTTTGGTCGCGGGGGGCTACACCTTC. Encoded protein: CAWTGTGFLVAGGYTF.

The chain is built from TRBV10-3 and TRBJ1-1, with 7 bases lining up with TRBD1. The V and J ends lost 7 bases and 5 bases, in that order; junction bases with no gene match: 10. The CDR3 has 14 amino acids. CDR1 and CDR2 from the germline V gene are ENHRY and SYGVKD. DNA for the CDR3: TGTGCCATCACCGTGACAGGGCGTCAGACTGAAGCTTTCTTT. Protein: CAITVTGRQTEAFF.

V is TRBV7-2 and J is TRBJ1-5; 9 positions agree with TRBD1. V lost 0 bases and J lost 4; bases outside the gene matches: 4. The CDR3 is 16 amino acids. In germline, CDR1 is SGHTA, CDR2 FQGNSA. CDR3 sequence (DNA): TGTGCCAGCAGCTTAGCCGGGACAGGGATTAATCAGCCCCAGCATTTT. It specifies CASSLAGTGINQPQHF.

The chain carries TRBV30 and TRBJ1-6; 9 positions match TRBD1. J was trimmed by 9 bases and V by 0 bases; bases with no gene match: 3. CDR1 and CDR2 (germline): GTSNPN, SVGIG (reference sequence). This CDR3 comprises 14 residues. The CDR3 reads CAWSVRTGVSPLHF. In DNA form, the CDR3 reads TGTGCCTGGAGTGTAAGGACAGGGGTTTCACCCCTCCACTTT.

The CDR3 DNA sequence: TGCAGCGTTGAGTTGGGGAGTTGGGACACTGAAGCTTTCTTT. Its translation: CSVELGSWDTEAFF. The chain couples TRBV29-1 to TRBJ1-1; no reliable D call. The CDR3 spans 14 residues. V shed 3 bases and J shed 3 bases, with 14 bases lying between them. Germline CDR1 reads SQVTM; CDR2 reads ANQGSEA.

The chain links TRBV7-9 to TRBJ2-3; TRBD2 might be the D (6 bases). Per the germline V gene, CDR1 is SEHNR and CDR2 is FQNEAQ (reference sequence). The V end was cut by 3 bases, the J end by 4 bases, with 8 bases between. This CDR3 comprises 13 residues. This chain's CDR3 is CASSLGTSDTQYF. CDR3 DNA sequence: TGTGCCAGCAGCTTGGGGACTTCAGATACGCAGTATTTT.

This chain links TRBV11-2 with TRBJ2-7; the D is unclear. Germline V gene lookup returns CDR1 SGHAT and CDR2 FQNNGV. Trimming shortened V by 1 base and J by 13 bases, and 14 bases separated the two germline ends. The CDR3 runs 12 residues. This chain's CDR3 is CASSLGPQSRYF. CDR3 nucleotide sequence: TGTGCCAGCAGCTTAGGCCCACAGAGCCGCTACTTC.

The V call is TRBV4-1, the J call TRBJ1-5; TRBD1 agrees at 7 bases. V lost 4 bases, J lost 4 bases, and 10 bases stayed unmatched. Germline loops: CDR1 MGHRA, CDR2 YSYEKL. The CDR3 spans 16 residues. For the CDR3, the DNA is TGCGCCAGCAGCCCAGGGGCCGGGACAGAGAATCAGCCCCAGCATTTT. Encoded protein: CASSPGAGTENQPQHF.